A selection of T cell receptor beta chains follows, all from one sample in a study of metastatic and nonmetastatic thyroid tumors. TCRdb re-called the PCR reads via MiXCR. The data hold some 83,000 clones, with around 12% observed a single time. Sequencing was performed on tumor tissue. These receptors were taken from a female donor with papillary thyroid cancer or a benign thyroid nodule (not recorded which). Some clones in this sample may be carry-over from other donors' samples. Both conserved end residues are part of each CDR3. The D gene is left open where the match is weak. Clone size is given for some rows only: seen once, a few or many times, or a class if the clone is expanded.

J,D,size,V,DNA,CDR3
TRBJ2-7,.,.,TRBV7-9,TGTGCCAGCAGCTTAGACGGGGCCCTCGGGGAGCAGTACTTC,CASSLDGALGEQYF
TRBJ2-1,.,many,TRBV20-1,TGCAGTGCTAGATCTTACAATGAGCAGTTCTTC,CSARSYNEQFF
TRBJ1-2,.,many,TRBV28,TGTGCCAGCAGTTTAGAGGGGGAAGGAGACTATGGCTACACCTTC,CASSLEGEGDYGYTF
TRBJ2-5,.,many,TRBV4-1,TGCGCCAGCAGCCAAGGGACAGCTCAAGAGACCCAGTACTTC,CASSQGTAQETQYF
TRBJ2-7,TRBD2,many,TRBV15,TGTGCCACCAGCACGGGGGGACTAGCGGGAGAGTTCGACGAGCAGTACTTC,CATSTGGLAGEFDEQYF
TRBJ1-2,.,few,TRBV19,TGTGCCACCCAGGGGTCCGGCTTCTATGGCTACACCTTC,CATQGSGFYGYTF
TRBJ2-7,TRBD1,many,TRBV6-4,TGTGCCAGACACTTATTCTGGGACAGCTCCTACGAGCAGTACTTC,CARHLFWDSSYEQYF
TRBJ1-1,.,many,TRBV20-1,TGCAGTGCTAGAAACCCCTGGGGGGGGTTGTACACTGAAGCTTTCTTT,CSARNPWGGLYTEAFF
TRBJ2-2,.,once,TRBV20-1,TGCAGTGGCAGTGGGGGGACCGGAACGAACACCGGGGAGCTGTTTTTT,CSGSGGTGTNTGELFF
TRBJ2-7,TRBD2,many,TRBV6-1,TGTGCCAGCATATTCCTAGCGGGAGGGCAGGGGGAGCAGTACTTC,CASIFLAGGQGEQYF
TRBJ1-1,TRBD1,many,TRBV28,TGTGCCAGCAGTTCGCTACAGGGGAGCGCTTTCTTT,CASSSLQGSAFF
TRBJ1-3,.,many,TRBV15,TGTGCCACCAGCAGAGGAATTGGGGAGACTGGAAACACCATATATTTT,CATSRGIGETGNTIYF
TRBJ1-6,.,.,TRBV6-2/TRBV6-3,TGTGCCAGCAGTTTTCAGGCTAATAATTCACCCCTCCACTTT,CASSFQANNSPLHF
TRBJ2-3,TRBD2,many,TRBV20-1,TGCAGTGCTAGACTAGCGGGAGGCACAGATACGCAGTATTTT,CSARLAGGTDTQYF
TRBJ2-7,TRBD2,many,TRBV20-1,TGCAGTGCAACCTTCAGACTAGCGGGAAGGTACGAGCAGTACTTC,CSATFRLAGRYEQYF
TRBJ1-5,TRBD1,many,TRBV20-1,TGCAGTGCCGCTACAGGGGGCGCAGGTAAACAGCCCCAGCATTTT,CSAATGGAGKQPQHF
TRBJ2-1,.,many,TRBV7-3,TGTGCCAGCAGCCCGCAGACTAGAACATTATACAATGAGCAGTTCTTC,CASSPQTRTLYNEQFF
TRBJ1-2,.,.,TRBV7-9,TGTGCCAGCAGCTACAACCCGGACAGCTATGGCTACACCTTC,CASSYNPDSYGYTF
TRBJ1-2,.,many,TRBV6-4,TGTGCCAGCAGCCTCTCGGGGGAGTACGGCTATGGCTACACCTTC,CASSLSGEYGYGYTF
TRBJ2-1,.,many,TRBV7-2,TGTGCCAGCAGCCAGACAACATACAATGAGCAGTTCTTC,CASSQTTYNEQFF
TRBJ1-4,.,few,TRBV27,TGTGCCAGCAGTTTCCGCATGGGGGGGGGCGCGGGTGAAAAACTGTTTTTT,CASSFRMGGGAGEKLFF
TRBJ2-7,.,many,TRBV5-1,TGCGCCAGCAGCTTTAAGTCTGGGCTCGAGCAGTACTTC,CASSFKSGLEQYF
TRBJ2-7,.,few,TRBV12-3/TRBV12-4,TGTGCCAGCATCCCTGATTACGGGTCCTACGAGCAGTACTTC,CASIPDYGSYEQYF
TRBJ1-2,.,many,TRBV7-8,TGTGCCAGCAGCCAAACGACAGAGAACTATGGCTACACCTTC,CASSQTTENYGYTF
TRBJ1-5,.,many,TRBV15,TGTGCCACCAGCACTGAATTTAATCAGCCCCAGCATTTT,CATSTEFNQPQHF
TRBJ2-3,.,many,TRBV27,TGTGCCAGCAGTCAGGACCGCAGCACAGATACGCAGTATTTT,CASSQDRSTDTQYF
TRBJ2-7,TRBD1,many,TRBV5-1,TGCGCCAGCAAAGGGACAGGGGAGCAGTACTTC,CASKGTGEQYF
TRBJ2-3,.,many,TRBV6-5,TGTGCCAGCAGTTACTCTTCGGCTGGTTTTACAGATACGCAGTATTTT,CASSYSSAGFTDTQYF
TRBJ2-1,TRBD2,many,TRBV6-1,TGTGCCAGCAGTGATAGGGGACTAGCTGAACCGATCGTCTACAATGAGCAGTTCTTC,CASSDRGLAEPIVYNEQFF
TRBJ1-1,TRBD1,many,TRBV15,TGTGCCACTGCCCAGTCCAGGGGGGACACTGAAGCTTTCTTT,CATAQSRGDTEAFF
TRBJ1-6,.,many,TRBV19,TGTGCCAGTAGTGCAAGAGGAGGCTCCTATAATTCACCCCTCCACTTT,CASSARGGSYNSPLHF
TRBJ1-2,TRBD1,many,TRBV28,TGTGCCAGCATCAGGGGACAGAACTATGGCTACACCTTC,CASIRGQNYGYTF
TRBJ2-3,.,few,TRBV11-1,TGTGCCAGCAGCCCGAGGGGGTCGTCTAGCACAGATACGCAGTATTTT,CASSPRGSSSTDTQYF
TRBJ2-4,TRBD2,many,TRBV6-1,TGTGCCAGCAGGGGGACTAGCGGACTACTCAAAAACATTCAGTACTTC,CASRGTSGLLKNIQYF
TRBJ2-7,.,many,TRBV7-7,TGTGCTAGCAGCCCGGGACATCCACCCGAGCAGTACTTC,CASSPGHPPEQYF
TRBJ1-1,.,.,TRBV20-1,TGCAGTGCTAGAGATAGGCCAGGGGCTGTGAACACTGAAGCTTTCTTT,CSARDRPGAVNTEAFF
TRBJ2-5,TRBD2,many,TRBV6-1,TGTGCCAGCAGATCGGCGGGACTAGCGGGAGAGGGAGCCTACTTC,CASRSAGLAGEGAYF
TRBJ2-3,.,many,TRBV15,TGTGCCACCCAAGTAACAGGCACAGATACGCAGTATTTT,CATQVTGTDTQYF
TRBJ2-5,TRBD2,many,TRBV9,TGTGCCAGCAGCGTAGATCTAGCGGGAGTAGAGACCCAGTACTTC,CASSVDLAGVETQYF
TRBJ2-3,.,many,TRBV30,TGTGCCTGGGTCAGTATGGCGGGACTCTCCTTGTCAGATACGCAGTATTTT,CAWVSMAGLSLSDTQYF
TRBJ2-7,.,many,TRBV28,TGTGCCAGCAGTTTATTAACGGGCGAGCAGTACTTC,CASSLLTGEQYF
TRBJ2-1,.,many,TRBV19,TGTGCCAGTAGTATGACGGGAACTTACAATGAGCAGTTCTTC,CASSMTGTYNEQFF
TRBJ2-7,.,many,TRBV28,TGTGCCAGCAGTTCCCGGGCGGGAAGAACCTACGAGCAGTACTTC,CASSSRAGRTYEQYF
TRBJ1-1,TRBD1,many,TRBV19,TGTGCCAGTAGTCCCTCCAGACAGGGAGCCCTTTTTGGCACTGAAGCTTTCTTT,CASSPSRQGALFGTEAFF
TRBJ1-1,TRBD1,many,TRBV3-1,TGTGCCAGCAGCCAAGACAGGGGGACTGAAGCTTTCTTT,CASSQDRGTEAFF
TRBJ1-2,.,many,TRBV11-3,TGTGCCAGCGGCCAGCAGGATGGCTACACCTTC,CASGQQDGYTF
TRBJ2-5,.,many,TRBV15,TGTGCCACCAGCCCCGGGCCTTCGAGGGAAGAGACCCAGTACTTC,CATSPGPSREETQYF
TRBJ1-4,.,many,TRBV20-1,.,CSALRAGDEKLFF
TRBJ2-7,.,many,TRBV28,TGTGCCAGCAGTGTGGGGAAATACGAGCAGTACTTC,CASSVGKYEQYF
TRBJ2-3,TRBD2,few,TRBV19,TGTGCCAGTAGGGCGGGAGGGAGTGCAGATACGCAGTATTTT,CASRAGGSADTQYF
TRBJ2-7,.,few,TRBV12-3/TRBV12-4,TGTGCCAGCAATTTTTTGGCCGACGGGCAGTACTTC,CASNFLADGQYF
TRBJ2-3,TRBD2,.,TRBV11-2,TGTGCCAGCAGAGCGGGAAAAGTTACAGATACGCAGTATTTT,CASRAGKVTDTQYF
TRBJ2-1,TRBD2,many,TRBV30,TGTGCCTGGAGTTATCTAGCGGGAAACTACAATGAGCAGTTCTTC,CAWSYLAGNYNEQFF
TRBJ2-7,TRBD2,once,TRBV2,TGTGCCAGCAGACAGACGGATAGCGGGATGCCCTACGAGCAGTACTTC,CASRQTDSGMPYEQYF
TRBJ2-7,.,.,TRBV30,TGTGCCTGGTCGAGACTACACAGACTATATGAGCAGTACTTC,CAWSRLHRLYEQYF
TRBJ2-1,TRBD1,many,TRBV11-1,TGTGCCAGCAGCTTAACCCGGTCCCGGGACAGGGATAATGAGCAGTTCTTC,CASSLTRSRDRDNEQFF
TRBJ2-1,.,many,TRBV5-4,TGTGCCAGCAGCTCCCAAGACAGACCGAATGAGCAGTTCTTC,CASSSQDRPNEQFF
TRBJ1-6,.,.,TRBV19,TGTGCCAGTAGTCCACGGGGGGGAGCACAGTCACACCTCCACTTT,CASSPRGGAQSHLHF
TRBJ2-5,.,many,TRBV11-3,TGTGCCAGCAGCCCGGGCAGGGTGGGGACCCAGTACTTC,CASSPGRVGTQYF
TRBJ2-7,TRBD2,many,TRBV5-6,TGTGCCAGCAGCTTGGGAGCGGGAAGCTCCTACGAGCAGTACTTC,CASSLGAGSSYEQYF